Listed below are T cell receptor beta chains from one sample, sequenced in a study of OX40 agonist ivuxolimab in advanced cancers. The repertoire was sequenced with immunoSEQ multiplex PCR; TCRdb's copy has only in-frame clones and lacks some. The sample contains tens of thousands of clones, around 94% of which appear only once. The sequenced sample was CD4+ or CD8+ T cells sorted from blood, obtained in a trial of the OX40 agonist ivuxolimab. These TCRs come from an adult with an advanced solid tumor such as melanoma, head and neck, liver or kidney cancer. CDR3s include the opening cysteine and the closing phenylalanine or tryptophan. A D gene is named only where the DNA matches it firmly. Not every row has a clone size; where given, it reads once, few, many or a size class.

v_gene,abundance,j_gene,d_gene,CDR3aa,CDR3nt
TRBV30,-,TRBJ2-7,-,CAWSGAPEQYF,TGTGCCTGGAGTGGAGCGCCCGAGCAGTACTTC
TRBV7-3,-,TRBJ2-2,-,CASSSFGTTNTGELFF,TGTGCCAGCAGCTCCTTCGGGACCACGAACACCGGGGAGCTGTTTTTT
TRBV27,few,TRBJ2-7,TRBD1,CASSLSPGQVYEQYF,TGTGCCAGCAGTTTATCCCCGGGACAGGTCTACGAGCAGTACTTC
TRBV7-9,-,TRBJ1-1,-,CASSFLERGWTEAFF,TGTGCCAGCAGCTTCCTGGAGCGGGGGTGGACTGAAGCTTTCTTT
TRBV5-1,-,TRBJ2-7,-,CASSLPGSHEQYF,TGCGCCAGCAGCTTACCCGGGTCCCACGAGCAGTACTTC
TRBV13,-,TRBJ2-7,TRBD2,CASSPPTGLDPYEQYF,TGTGCCAGCAGCCCCCCGACGGGACTAGATCCCTACGAGCAGTACTTC
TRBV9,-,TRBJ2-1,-,CASSAGQTTYNEQFF,TGTGCCAGCAGCGCCGGACAGACCACCTACAATGAGCAGTTCTTC
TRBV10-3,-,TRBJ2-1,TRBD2,CAIRRTSGAYNEQFF,TGTGCCATCAGACGGACTAGCGGAGCCTACAATGAGCAGTTCTTC
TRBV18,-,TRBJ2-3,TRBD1,CASSLEDRSTDTQYF,TGTGCCAGCTCACTAGAGGACAGGAGCACAGATACGCAGTATTTT
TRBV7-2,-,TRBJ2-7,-,CASSLFGSEQYF,TGTGCCAGCAGCTTATTCGGATCCGAGCAGTACTTC
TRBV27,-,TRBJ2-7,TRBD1,CASRDRSSYEQYF,TGTGCCAGCAGGGACAGGAGCTCCTACGAGCAGTACTTC
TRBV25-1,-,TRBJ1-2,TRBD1,CASSPWTGGASHDGYTF,TGTGCCAGCAGCCCTTGGACAGGGGGCGCTTCTCATGATGGCTACACCTTC
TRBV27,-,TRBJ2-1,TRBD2,CASTWGGRTNEQFF,TGTGCCAGCACGTGGGGCGGGAGGACGAATGAGCAGTTCTTC
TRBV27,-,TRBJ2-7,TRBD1,CASSLRTGNYEQYF,TGTGCCAGCAGTTTACGGACAGGAAACTACGAGCAGTACTTC
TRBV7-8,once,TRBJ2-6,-,CASSRISYPQSRANVLTF,TGTGCCAGCAGCCGTATAAGTTACCCACAAAGTCGGGCCAACGTCCTGACTTTC
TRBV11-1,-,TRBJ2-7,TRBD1,CASRQGTGAYEQYF,TGTGCCAGCAGACAGGGGACAGGGGCGTACGAGCAGTACTTC
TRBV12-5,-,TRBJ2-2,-,CASGLFLAGELFF,TGTGCTAGTGGTTTGTTCCTCGCAGGGGAGCTGTTTTTT
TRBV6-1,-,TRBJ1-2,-,CASSESRVGTLTYGYTF,TGTGCCAGCAGTGAATCCCGCGTAGGGACCCTCACCTATGGCTACACCTTC
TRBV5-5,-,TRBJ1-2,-,CASSLWGTYGYTF,TGTGCCAGCAGCTTGTGGGGCACCTATGGCTACACCTTC
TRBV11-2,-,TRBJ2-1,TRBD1,CASSLGTGGNEQFF,TGTGCCAGCAGCTTAGGGACAGGGGGCAATGAGCAGTTCTTC
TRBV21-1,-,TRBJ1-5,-,CASSKTIHRNSNQPQHF,TGTGCCAGCAGCAAAACGATTCACCGGAATAGCAATCAGCCCCAGCATTTT
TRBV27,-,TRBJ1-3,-,CASGGGPSGNTIYF,TGTGCCAGTGGGGGCGGACCCTCTGGAAACACCATATATTTT
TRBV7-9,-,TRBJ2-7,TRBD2,CASSSGLAVSSYEQYF,TGTGCCAGCAGCTCAGGACTAGCGGTAAGCTCCTACGAGCAGTACTTC
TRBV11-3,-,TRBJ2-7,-,CASSLAGPSYEQYF,TGTGCCAGCAGCTTAGCGGGGCCCTCCTACGAGCAGTACTTC
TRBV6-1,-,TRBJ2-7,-,CASSEGAGAPYEQYF,TGTGCCAGCAGTGAAGGAGCGGGCGCACCCTACGAGCAGTACTTC
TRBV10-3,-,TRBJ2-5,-,CAISAGGEVLETQYF,TGTGCCATCAGTGCCGGAGGGGAGGTCCTGGAGACCCAGTACTTC
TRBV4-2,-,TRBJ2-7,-,CASSQGLNEQYF,TGTGCCAGCAGCCAAGGCCTAAACGAGCAGTACTTC
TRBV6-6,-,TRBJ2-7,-,CASSYLQGQEYF,TGTGCCAGCAGTTACTTGCAGGGGCAGGAGTACTTC
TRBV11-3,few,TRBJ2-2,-,CASSRRGTGELFF,TGTGCCAGCAGCCGGAGGGGCACCGGGGAGCTGTTTTTT
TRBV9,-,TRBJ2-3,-,CASSGTPFGTDTQYF,TGTGCCAGCAGCGGGACACCCTTCGGCACAGATACGCAGTATTTT
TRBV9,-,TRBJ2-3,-,CASTEGFSDTQYF,TGTGCCAGCACCGAGGGGTTTTCAGATACGCAGTATTTT
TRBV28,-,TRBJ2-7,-,CASLAPGYPYEQYF,TGTGCCAGCCTCGCCCCAGGGTACCCCTACGAGCAGTACTTC
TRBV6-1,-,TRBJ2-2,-,CASGFEGDPGELFF,TGTGCCAGCGGATTTGAGGGTGACCCCGGGGAGCTGTTTTTT
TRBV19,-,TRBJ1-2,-,CASSTPESTHGYTF,TGTGCCAGTAGTACCCCGGAGTCTACGCATGGCTACACCTTC
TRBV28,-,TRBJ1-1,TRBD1,CASRPGQGRRTEAFF,TGTGCCAGCAGACCAGGACAGGGAAGGAGGACTGAAGCTTTCTTT
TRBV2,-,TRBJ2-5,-,CASRYQGQETQYF,TGTGCCAGCAGGTATCAGGGCCAAGAGACCCAGTACTTC
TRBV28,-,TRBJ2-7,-,CASTPSSYEQYF,TGTGCCAGCACCCCGAGCTCCTACGAGCAGTACTTC
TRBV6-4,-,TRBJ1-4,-,CATGGGEKLFF,TGTGCCACGGGGGGAGGTGAAAAACTGTTTTTT
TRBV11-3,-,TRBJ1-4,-,CASSSGVQEKLFF,TGTGCCAGCAGCTCCGGGGTTCAAGAAAAACTGTTTTTT
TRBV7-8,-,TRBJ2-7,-,CASSDQGTSYEQYF,TGTGCCAGCAGCGACCAGGGGACTTCCTACGAGCAGTACTTC
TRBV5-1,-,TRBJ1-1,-,CASSDLMGVNTEAFF,TGCGCCAGCAGCGACCTCATGGGGGTGAACACTGAAGCTTTCTTT
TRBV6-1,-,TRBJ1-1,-,CASSESVGTEAFF,TGTGCCAGCAGTGAAAGCGTGGGGACTGAAGCTTTCTTT
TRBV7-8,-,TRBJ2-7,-,CASSLGTAYEQYF,TGTGCCAGCAGCTTAGGGACAGCCTACGAGCAGTACTTC
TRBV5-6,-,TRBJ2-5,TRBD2,CASSFLAGGLETQYF,TGTGCCAGCAGCTTTCTAGCGGGAGGGCTAGAGACCCAGTACTTC
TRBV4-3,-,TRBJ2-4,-,CASSQEALGPGYIQYF,TGCGCCAGCAGCCAAGAAGCCTTGGGGCCGGGGTACATTCAGTACTTC
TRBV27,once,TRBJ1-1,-,CASSFALGTTEAFF,TGTGCCAGCAGTTTCGCCCTCGGGACCACTGAAGCTTTCTTT
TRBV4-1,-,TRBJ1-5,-,CASSQGRGEQPQHF,TGCGCCAGCAGCCAAGGGCGCGGGGAGCAGCCCCAGCATTTT
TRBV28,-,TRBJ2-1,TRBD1,CASSIPGQGAYEQFF,TGTGCCAGCAGTATACCGGGACAGGGGGCTTATGAGCAGTTCTTC
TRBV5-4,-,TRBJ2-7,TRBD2,CASSSEIAGVWNEQYF,TGTGCCAGCAGCTCCGAAATAGCGGGAGTCTGGAACGAGCAGTACTTC
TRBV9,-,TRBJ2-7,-,CASSLRGSEQYF,TGTGCCAGCAGCCTCCGAGGGAGCGAGCAGTACTTC
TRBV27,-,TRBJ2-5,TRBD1,CASTPGQGGETQYF,TGTGCCAGCACCCCGGGACAGGGTGGGGAGACCCAGTACTTC
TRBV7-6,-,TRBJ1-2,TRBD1,CASSLVTGGSSGYTF,TGTGCCAGCAGCTTAGTGACAGGGGGATCGAGTGGCTACACCTTC
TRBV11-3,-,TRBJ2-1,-,CASSLGSYNEQFF,TGTGCCAGCAGCTTAGGCAGCTACAATGAGCAGTTCTTC
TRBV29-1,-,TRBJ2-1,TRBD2,CSVGDRLAPFLSYNEQFF,TGCAGCGTTGGGGATCGACTAGCCCCGTTCCTTTCCTACAATGAGCAGTTCTTC
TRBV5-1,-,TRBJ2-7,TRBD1,CASTSPGQNYEQYF,TGCGCCAGCACTTCTCCGGGACAGAATTACGAGCAGTACTTC
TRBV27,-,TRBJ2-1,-,CASKQWAGRGNEQFF,TGTGCCAGCAAACAGTGGGCAGGGCGCGGGAATGAGCAGTTCTTC
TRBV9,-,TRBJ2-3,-,CASSVYPLATSSTDTQYF,TGTGCCAGCAGCGTATACCCACTCGCTACCTCTAGCACAGATACGCAGTATTTT
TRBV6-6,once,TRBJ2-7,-,CASSPTGGLTYEQYF,TGTGCCAGCAGTCCAACAGGGGGACTAACCTACGAGCAGTACTTC
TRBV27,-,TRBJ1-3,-,CASSSGGAALGNTIYF,TGTGCCAGCAGTTCGGGAGGGGCGGCACTTGGAAACACCATATATTTT
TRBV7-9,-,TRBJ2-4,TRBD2,CASTLLAGGRDQYF,TGTGCCAGCACCCTACTAGCGGGGGGCAGGGATCAGTACTTC